The present entry profiles one TCR beta chain with its context. What it binds is unknown. The sample is drawn from a study of lymphopenia after photon versus proton radiotherapy. Sequencing used immunoSEQ multiplex PCR; TCRdb keeps in-frame clones, though not all of them. The sample lists around 25,000 clones; around four fifths were seen once. Study-wide findings and caveats: Photon-treated patients lost naive T cells and TCR diversity; proton-treated stayed stable.

Deletions cut 3 bases from V and 7 bases from J, with 10 bases between. The CDR3 covers 14 residues. Germline V gene sequence: CDR1 MGHDK, CDR2 SYGVNS. The chain carries TRBV25-1 and TRBJ1-6, with D unclear. This sequence originates from a man between 35 and 55 years old with gastric cancer. The specimen was peripheral blood, collected from a patient treated with photon-based radiotherapy. CDR3 region: CASSDPRTNSPLHF. The CDR3 DNA follows: TGTGCCAGCAGTGATCCACGGACCAATTCACCCCTCCACTTT. The whole variable domain, remainder taken from reference TRBV25-1 and TRBJ1-6, is EADIYQTPRYLVIGTGKKITLECSQTMGHDKMYWYQQDPGMELHLIHYSYGVNSTEKGDLSSESTVSRIRTEHFPLTLESARPSHTSQYLCASSDPRTNSPLHFGNGTRLTVT.